The source of this T cell receptor (beta chain) is a study of beta chain features in type 1 diabetes. Regarding this clone: Its antigen remains unidentified.

Investigators reverse transcribed all isolated RNA, so they sequenced expressed TCRB transcripts. TCRdb's table, derived via immunoSEQ multiplex PCR, lists solely in-frame clones and lacks some. The data hold approximately 260,000 clones, with roughly 22% observed a single time. CD4+ naive, central memory, regulatory and stem cell-like memory cells were sorted via CD45RO/CCR7/CD25/CD127/CD95/CD27. Study-wide points: Since sequencing was performed on cDNA, cells with high TCR expression could be over-represented. Across all four CD4+ subsets, people with type 1 diabetes showed modestly shorter TCRB CDR3s. Patients' naive, central memory and regulatory TCRB repertoires appeared more alike than those of healthy donors.

The CDR3 is 13 amino acids. Trimming removed 3 bases from V and 6 bases from J; junction bases left unmatched: 5. Germline V gene sequence: CDR1 SGHNT, CDR2 YYREEE (reference sequence). The specimen was naive CD4+ T cells from blood. The rearrangement uses TRBV5-4 and TRBJ2-7; 8 nucleotides line up with TRBD2. This TCR was sampled from a middle-aged woman with type 1 diabetes. For the CDR3, the DNA is TGTGCCAGCAGCTCCGGACTAGCTAGCGAGCAGTACTTC. It is translated as CASSSGLASEQYF.